A single TCR beta chain is shown here with its context. This CDR3 is built from 17 residues. Germline CDR1 and CDR2: SGHVS and FNYEAQ. Trimming at V came to 0 bases and at J to 5 bases, leaving 10 bases not matched to a gene. Each CDR3 protein is one row after TCRdb ran MiXCR on the RT-PCR reads. The sample holds about 680,000 distinct CDR3 sequences; about 14% are singletons and the top ten take roughly 4%. This rearrangement joins TRBV7-6 to TRBJ2-1; 7 nucleotides agree with TRBD2. Sequencing was carried out using memory CD4+ T cells from blood. The receptor comes from a female donor in good health, serving as a healthy control. The CDR3 bases are TGTGCCAGCAGCTTAGCGCGCGGGGGACGGCCAAACAATGAGCAGTTCTTC. Translated, it gives CASSLARGGRPNNEQFF.